One sample yielded the 8 T cell receptor beta chains listed below, sequenced in a study of T cells in localized non-small cell lung cancer. Using immunoSEQ multiplex PCR, the repertoire was profiled, and TCRdb retains in-frame clones only, with some absent. The sample has under 35,000 clones; 92% are singletons. Sequenced material: peripheral blood mononuclear cells, taken before any cancer treatment. The receptors here all came from a woman aged 35-70 years with stage III lung adenocarcinoma.

Comments on this clone: A junction boundary mismatches the germline segment, possibly from a read error. V and J are TRBV5-1 and TRBJ2-2; 11 bases agree with TRBD1. From germline, CDR1 is SGHRS and CDR2 YFSETQ. The CDR3 totals 15 residues. DNA of the CDR3: TGCGCCAGCAGTTTGGGACAGGGGGTAGCCGGGGAGCTGTTTTTT. Translated: CASSLGQGVAGELFF.

The genes are TRBV28 and TRBJ2-7; unclear D gene. V shed 7 bases and J shed 7 bases, with 11 bases lying between them. CDR1 and CDR2 (germline): MDHEN, SYDVKM. This CDR3 region has 11 residues. CDR3 residues: CASIDLGEQYF. In DNA form, the CDR3 reads TGTGCCAGCATCGACCTAGGAGAGCAGTACTTC.

V usage is TRBV7-2 and J usage is TRBJ2-3, with D perhaps TRBD2 (7 bases). Trimming cost V 2 bases and J 2 bases, with 17 bases left between them. Germline CDR1 and CDR2: SGHTA and FQGNSA. The CDR3 length is 17 residues. The DNA of the CDR3 is TGTGCCAGCAGCTTATTTCCTAGAGCGGGACACACAGATACGCAGTATTTT. Translation: CASSLFPRAGHTDTQYF.

CDR3 protein: CATSYDRAEKLFF. Written as DNA, the CDR3 is TGTGCCACCAGTTATGACAGGGCTGAAAAACTGTTTTTT. The J gene is TRBJ1-4, the V gene TRBV15; 7 bases are a match to TRBD1. The germline V gene has CDR1 LNHNV and CDR2 YYDKDF (reference sequence). The CDR3 extends over 13 amino acids. Trimming at V came to 6 bases and at J to 7 bases, leaving 5 bases not matched to a gene.

The chain has TRBV4-1 and TRBJ2-1; D might be TRBD1 (5 bases). Germline lookup yields CDR1 MGHRA and CDR2 YSYEKL. The CDR3 contains 16 residues. The V end lost 1 base, the J end lost 0 bases, and 10 bases lay between the germline ends. The CDR3 nucleotides are TGCGCCAGCAGCCAAGGGCGAGACAGCTCCTACAATGAGCAGTTCTTC. Translated: CASSQGRDSSYNEQFF.

The rearrangement uses TRBV11-2 and TRBJ1-2; 9 bases map to TRBD1. V shed 3 bases, J shed 5 bases, and the junction held 4 bases outside the gene matches. This CDR3 has 14 amino acids. Per germline, CDR1 SGHAT and CDR2 FQNNGV. CDR3 loop: CASSFTGTGYGYTF. The CDR3 coding sequence is TGTGCCAGCAGCTTTACCGGGACAGGGTATGGCTACACCTTC.

The V call is TRBV29-1, the J call TRBJ1-2; D remains unclear. Germline loops: CDR1 SQVTM, CDR2 ANQGSEA. CDR3 length: 12 amino acids. Trimming pared 4 bases from V and 3 bases from J, leaving 9 bases between. The CDR3 DNA sequence: TGCAGCGTTGTAGAGGGAGACTATGGCTACACCTTC. Protein sequence: CSVVEGDYGYTF.

V and J are TRBV29-1 and TRBJ2-3; weak D call: TRBD1 (6 bases). V gave up 5 bases and J gave up 2 bases, with 14 bases separating them. The CDR3 contains 14 residues. The germline V gene has CDR1 SQVTM and CDR2 ANQGSEA. CDR3 bases: TGCAGCGTTAAGGTGGGGGCCCCCACAGATACGCAGTATTTT. This translates into CSVKVGAPTDTQYF.